This TCR beta chain was retrieved from a study of T cell responses to AZD1222 COVID-19 vaccine. The study's findings and limits: Sampling that yielded the repertoires occurred only after the peak T cell response. Donors in the cohort were predominantly white British and more often female, and clonal diversity was possibly underestimated. Variant regions that are unmutated are reportedly the target of nearly half of spike-specific TCRs.

Method: immunoSEQ multiplex PCR; TCRdb's copy keeps in-frame clones and lacks some. The data show 200,000 or so clones, with roughly 90% seen just once and 0.95% to 1% held by the top ten. The CDR3 runs to 17 residues. Germline values: CDR1 SGHVS, CDR2 FNYEAQ. Trimming stripped 4 bases from V and 5 bases from J, with 24 bases between. Details on this clone: Its antigen is not identified.

Specimen: peripheral blood, collected on day 0 of AZD1222 vaccination. The chain couples TRBV7-6 to TRBJ2-7; D is possibly TRBD1 or TRBD2 (5 bases each). The receptor's source is an adult in good health. In DNA form, the CDR3 reads TGTGCCAGCAGCTCCCGGTTGAGTGGGACCCGAGGGGACGAGCAGTACTTC. This codes for CASSSRLSGTRGDEQYF.